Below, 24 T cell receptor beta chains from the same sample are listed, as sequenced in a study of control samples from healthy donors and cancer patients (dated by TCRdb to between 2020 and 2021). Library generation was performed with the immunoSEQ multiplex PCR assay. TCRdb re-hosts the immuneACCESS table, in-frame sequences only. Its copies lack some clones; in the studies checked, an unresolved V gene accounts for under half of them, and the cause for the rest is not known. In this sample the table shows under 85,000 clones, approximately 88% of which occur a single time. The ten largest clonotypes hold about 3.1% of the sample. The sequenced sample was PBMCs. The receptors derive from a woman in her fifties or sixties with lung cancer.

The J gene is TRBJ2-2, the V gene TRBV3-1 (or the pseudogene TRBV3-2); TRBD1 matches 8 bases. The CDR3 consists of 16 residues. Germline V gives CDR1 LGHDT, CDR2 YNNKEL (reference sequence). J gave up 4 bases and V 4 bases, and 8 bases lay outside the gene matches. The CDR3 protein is CASSPRTGLGTGELFF. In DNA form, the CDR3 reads TGTGCCAGCAGCCCTCGGACAGGGCTGGGCACCGGGGAGCTGTTTTTT.

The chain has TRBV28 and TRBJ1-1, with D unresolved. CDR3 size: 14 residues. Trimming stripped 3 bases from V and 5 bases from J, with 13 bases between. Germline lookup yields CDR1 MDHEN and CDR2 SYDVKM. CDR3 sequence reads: CASSFPGPETEAFF. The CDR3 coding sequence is TGTGCCAGCAGTTTTCCCGGACCCGAGACTGAAGCTTTCTTT. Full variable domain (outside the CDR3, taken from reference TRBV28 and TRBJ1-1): DVKVTQSSRYLVKRTGEKVFLECVQDMDHENMFWYRQDPGLGLRLIYFSYDVKMKEKGDIPEGYSVSREKKERFSLILESASTNQTSMYLCASSFPGPETEAFFGQGTRLTVV.

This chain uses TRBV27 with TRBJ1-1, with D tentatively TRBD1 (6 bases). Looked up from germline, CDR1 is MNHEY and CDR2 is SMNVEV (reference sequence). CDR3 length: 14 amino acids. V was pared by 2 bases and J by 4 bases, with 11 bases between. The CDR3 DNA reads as TGTGCCAGCAGTTTACTACAGGGTCCCACTGAAGCTTTCTTT. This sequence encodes CASSLLQGPTEAFF.

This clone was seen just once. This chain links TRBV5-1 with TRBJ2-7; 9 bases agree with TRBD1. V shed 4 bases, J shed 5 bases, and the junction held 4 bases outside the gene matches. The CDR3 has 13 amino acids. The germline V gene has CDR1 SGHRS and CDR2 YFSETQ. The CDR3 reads CASSPGQGNEQYF. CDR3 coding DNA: TGCGCCAGCAGCCCGGGACAGGGTAACGAGCAGTACTTC.

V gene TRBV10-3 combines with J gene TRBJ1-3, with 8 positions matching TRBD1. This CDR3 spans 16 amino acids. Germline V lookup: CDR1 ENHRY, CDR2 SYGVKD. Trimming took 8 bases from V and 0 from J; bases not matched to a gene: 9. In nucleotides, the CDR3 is TGTGCCATCGGGACAGGCTCAGGGGGCTCTGGAAACACCATATATTTT. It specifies CAIGTGSGGSGNTIYF.

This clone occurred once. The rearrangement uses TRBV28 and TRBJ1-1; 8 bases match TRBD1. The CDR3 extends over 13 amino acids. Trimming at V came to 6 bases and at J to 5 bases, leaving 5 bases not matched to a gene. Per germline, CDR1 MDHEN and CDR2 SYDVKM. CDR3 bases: TGTGCCAGCAGCCCAGGGGGCCAAACTGAAGCTTTCTTT. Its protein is CASSPGGQTEAFF. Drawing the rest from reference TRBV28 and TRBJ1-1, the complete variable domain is DVKVTQSSRYLVKRTGEKVFLECVQDMDHENMFWYRQDPGLGLRLIYFSYDVKMKEKGDIPEGYSVSREKKERFSLILESASTNQTSMYLCASSPGGQTEAFFGQGTRLTVV.

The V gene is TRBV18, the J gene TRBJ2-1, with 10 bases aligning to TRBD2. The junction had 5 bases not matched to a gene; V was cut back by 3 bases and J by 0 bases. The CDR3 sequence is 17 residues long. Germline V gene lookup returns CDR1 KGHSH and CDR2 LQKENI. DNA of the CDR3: TGTGCCAGCTCACCGACACTAGCGGGGAGCTCCTACAATGAGCAGTTCTTC. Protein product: CASSPTLAGSSYNEQFF.

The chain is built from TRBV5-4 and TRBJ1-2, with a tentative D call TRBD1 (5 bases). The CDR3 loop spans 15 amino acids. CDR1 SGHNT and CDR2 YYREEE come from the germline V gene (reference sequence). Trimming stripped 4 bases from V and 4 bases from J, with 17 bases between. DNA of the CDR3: TGTGCCAGCAGCCCCACAGGACTTTCCCTCTATGGCTACACCTTC. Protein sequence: CASSPTGLSLYGYTF. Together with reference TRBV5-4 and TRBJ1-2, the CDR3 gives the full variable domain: ETGVTQSPTHLIKTRGQQVTLRCSSQSGHNTVSWYQQALGQGPQFIFQYYREEENGRGNFPPRFSGLQFPNYSSELNVNALELDDSALYLCASSPTGLSLYGYTFGSGTRLTVV.

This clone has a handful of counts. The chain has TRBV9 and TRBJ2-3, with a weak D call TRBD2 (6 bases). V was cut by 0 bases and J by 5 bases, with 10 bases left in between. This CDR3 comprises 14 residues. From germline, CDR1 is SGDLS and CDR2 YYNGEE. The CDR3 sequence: CASSVDLGGDTQYF. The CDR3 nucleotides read TGTGCCAGCAGCGTAGATTTGGGAGGAGATACGCAGTATTTT.

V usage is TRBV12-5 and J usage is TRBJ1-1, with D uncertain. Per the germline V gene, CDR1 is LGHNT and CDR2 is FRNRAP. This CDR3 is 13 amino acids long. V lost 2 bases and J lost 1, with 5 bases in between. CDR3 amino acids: CASGLLTNTEAFF. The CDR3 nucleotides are TGTGCTAGTGGTTTGCTGACGAACACTGAAGCTTTCTTT.

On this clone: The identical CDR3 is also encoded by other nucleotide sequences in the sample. The CDR3 spells CASSQDRAGNSNYGYTF. CDR3 coding DNA: TGTGCCAGCAGCCAAGATCGAGCCGGGAATTCAAACTATGGCTACACCTTC. This chain joins TRBV14 and TRBJ1-2; D not certain. Germline V gives CDR1 SGHDN, CDR2 FVKESK. V dropped 0 bases and J dropped 2 bases, with 16 bases sitting between them. CDR3 length: 17 residues.

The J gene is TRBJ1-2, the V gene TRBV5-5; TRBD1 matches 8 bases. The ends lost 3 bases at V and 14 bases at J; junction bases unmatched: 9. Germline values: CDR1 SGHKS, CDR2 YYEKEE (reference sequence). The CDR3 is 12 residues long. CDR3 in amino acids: CASSSTKTGETF. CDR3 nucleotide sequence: TGTGCCAGCAGCTCTACTAAGACAGGGGAAACCTTC.

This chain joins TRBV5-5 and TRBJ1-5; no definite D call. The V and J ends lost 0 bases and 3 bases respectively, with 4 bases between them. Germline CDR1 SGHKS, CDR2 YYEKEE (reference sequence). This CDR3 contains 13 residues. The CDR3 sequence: CASSLDYNQPQHF. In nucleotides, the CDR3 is TGTGCCAGCAGCTTGGACTACAATCAGCCCCAGCATTTT. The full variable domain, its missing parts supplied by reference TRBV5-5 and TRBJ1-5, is DAGVTQSPTHLIKTRGQQVTLRCSPISGHKSVSWYQQVLGQGPQFIFQYYEKEERGRGNFPDRFSARQFPNYSSELNVNALLLGDSALYLCASSLDYNQPQHFGDGTRLSIL.

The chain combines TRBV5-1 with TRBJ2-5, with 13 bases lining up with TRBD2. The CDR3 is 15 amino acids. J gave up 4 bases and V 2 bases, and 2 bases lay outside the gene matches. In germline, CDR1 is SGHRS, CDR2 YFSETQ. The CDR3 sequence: CASSLGLAGAETQYF. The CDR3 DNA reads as TGCGCCAGCAGCTTAGGACTAGCGGGGGCAGAGACCCAGTACTTC. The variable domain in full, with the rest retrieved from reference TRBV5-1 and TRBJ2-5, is KAGVTQTPRYLIKTRGQQVTLSCSPISGHRSVSWYQQTPGQGLQFLFEYFSETQRNKGNFPGRFSGRQFSNSRSEMNVSTLELGDSALYLCASSLGLAGAETQYFGPGTRLLVL.

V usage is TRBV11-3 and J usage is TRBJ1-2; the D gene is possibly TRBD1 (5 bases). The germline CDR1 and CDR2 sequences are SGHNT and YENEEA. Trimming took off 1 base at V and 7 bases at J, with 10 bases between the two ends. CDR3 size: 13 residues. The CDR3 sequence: CASSLVGALGYTF. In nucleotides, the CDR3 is TGTGCCAGCAGCTTAGTAGGGGCGCTTGGCTACACCTTC.

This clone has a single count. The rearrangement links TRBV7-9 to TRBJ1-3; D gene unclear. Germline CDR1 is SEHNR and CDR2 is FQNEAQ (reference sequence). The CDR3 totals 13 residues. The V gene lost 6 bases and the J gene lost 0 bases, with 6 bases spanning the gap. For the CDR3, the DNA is TGTGCCAGCAGACAGAACTCTGGAAACACCATATATTTT. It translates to CASRQNSGNTIYF.

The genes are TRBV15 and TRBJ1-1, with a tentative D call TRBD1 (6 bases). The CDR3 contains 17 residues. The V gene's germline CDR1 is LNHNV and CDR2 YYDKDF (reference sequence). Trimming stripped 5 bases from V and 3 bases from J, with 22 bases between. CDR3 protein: CATSQENGGLRDTEAFF. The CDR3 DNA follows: TGTGCCACCAGCCAAGAAAACGGGGGGCTAAGGGACACTGAAGCTTTCTTT.

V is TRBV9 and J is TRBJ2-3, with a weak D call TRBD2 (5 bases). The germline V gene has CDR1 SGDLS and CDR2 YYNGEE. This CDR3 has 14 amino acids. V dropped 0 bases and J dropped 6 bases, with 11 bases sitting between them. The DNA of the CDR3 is TGTGCCAGCAGCGTAGGAGAGGGAGCCGATACGCAGTATTTT. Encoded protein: CASSVGEGADTQYF.

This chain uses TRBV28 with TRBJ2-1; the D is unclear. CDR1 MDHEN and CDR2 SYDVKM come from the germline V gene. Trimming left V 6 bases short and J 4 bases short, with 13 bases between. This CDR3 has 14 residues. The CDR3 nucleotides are TGTGCCAGCAGCCAAACAACAAATTACAATGAGCAGTTCTTC. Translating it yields CASSQTTNYNEQFF. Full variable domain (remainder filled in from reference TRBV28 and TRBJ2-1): DVKVTQSSRYLVKRTGEKVFLECVQDMDHENMFWYRQDPGLGLRLIYFSYDVKMKEKGDIPEGYSVSREKKERFSLILESASTNQTSMYLCASSQTTNYNEQFFGPGTRLTVL.

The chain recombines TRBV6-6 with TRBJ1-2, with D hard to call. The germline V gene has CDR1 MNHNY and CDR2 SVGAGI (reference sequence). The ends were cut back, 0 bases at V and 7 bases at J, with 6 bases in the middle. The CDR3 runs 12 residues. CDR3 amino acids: CASSYSQSGYTF. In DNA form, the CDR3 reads TGTGCCAGCAGTTACTCACAGTCTGGCTACACCTTC.

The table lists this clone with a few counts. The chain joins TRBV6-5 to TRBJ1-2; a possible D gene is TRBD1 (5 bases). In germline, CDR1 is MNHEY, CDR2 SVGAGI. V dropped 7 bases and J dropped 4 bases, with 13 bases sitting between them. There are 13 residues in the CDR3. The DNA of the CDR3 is TGTGCCAGCACCTTGGGGGGGACCTATGGCTACACCTTC. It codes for CASTLGGTYGYTF.

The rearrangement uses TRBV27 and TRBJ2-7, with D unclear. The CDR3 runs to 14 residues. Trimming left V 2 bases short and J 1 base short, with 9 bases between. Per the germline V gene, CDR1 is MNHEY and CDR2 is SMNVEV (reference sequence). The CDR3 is CASSLKVASYEQYF. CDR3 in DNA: TGTGCCAGCAGTTTAAAGGTCGCTTCCTACGAGCAGTACTTC.

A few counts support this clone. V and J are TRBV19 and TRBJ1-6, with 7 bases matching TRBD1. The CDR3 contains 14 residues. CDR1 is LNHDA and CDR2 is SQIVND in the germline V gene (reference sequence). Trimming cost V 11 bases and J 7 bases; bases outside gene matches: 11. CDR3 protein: CAVQGERGNSPLHF. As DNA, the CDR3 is TGTGCCGTCCAGGGGGAGAGAGGGAATTCACCCCTCCACTTT.

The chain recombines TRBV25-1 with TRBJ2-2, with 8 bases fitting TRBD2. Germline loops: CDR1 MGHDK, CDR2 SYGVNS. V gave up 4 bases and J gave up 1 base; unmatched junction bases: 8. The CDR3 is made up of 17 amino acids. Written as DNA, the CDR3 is TGTGCCAGCAGTGTCATAGCGGGGATAGGGAACACCGGGGAGCTGTTTTTT. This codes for CASSVIAGIGNTGELFF.